These T cell receptor beta chains were read from a single sample in a study of blood T cell repertoires in COVID-19. TCRdb keeps only in-frame clones here, not all; method: immunoSEQ multiplex PCR. Among hundreds of thousands of clones listed, about 89% were seen once. The sample consisted of peripheral blood. The origin of the receptors is a woman between 45 and 60 years old with COVID-19, enrolled during active disease. Both conserved end residues are part of each CDR3.

j_gene: TRBJ1-2; v_gene: TRBV11-2; CDR3aa: CASSLDVDRGYYGYTF
j_gene: TRBJ2-2; v_gene: TRBV28; CDR3aa: CASSNGGGASTGELFF
j_gene: TRBJ2-7; v_gene: TRBV6-1; CDR3aa: CASSEASYEQYF
j_gene: TRBJ1-1; v_gene: TRBV5-1; CDR3aa: CASRQGTQNTEAFF
j_gene: TRBJ2-1; v_gene: TRBV18; CDR3aa: CASSPPDRDHEQFF
j_gene: TRBJ1-1; v_gene: TRBV15; CDR3aa: CATSRDPGTEAFF
j_gene: TRBJ2-7; v_gene: TRBV9; CDR3aa: CASSPYSGGPYEQYF
j_gene: TRBJ1-1; v_gene: TRBV30; CDR3aa: CAWKNRRDTEAFF
j_gene: TRBJ1-1; v_gene: TRBV27; CDR3aa: CASLGTGMTEAFF
j_gene: TRBJ2-1; v_gene: TRBV9; CDR3aa: CASSVASANEQFF
j_gene: TRBJ1-2; v_gene: TRBV6-5; CDR3aa: CASSGQGAAYGYTF
j_gene: TRBJ2-1; v_gene: TRBV7-3; CDR3aa: CASSPGTGRTYNEQFF
j_gene: TRBJ1-2; v_gene: TRBV7-2; CDR3aa: CASSPDAGGGYGYTF
j_gene: TRBJ1-4; v_gene: TRBV18; CDR3aa: CASSPGLEKEKLFF
j_gene: TRBJ1-5; v_gene: TRBV3-1/TRBV3-2; CDR3aa: CASSLFSSNQPQHF
j_gene: TRBJ2-7; v_gene: TRBV30; CDR3aa: CAWSVGATDLPYEQYF
j_gene: TRBJ1-4; v_gene: TRBV28; CDR3aa: CASSTKRQGPRQSEKLFF
j_gene: TRBJ2-7; v_gene: TRBV5-6; CDR3aa: CASSLLDSYEQYF
j_gene: TRBJ1-1; v_gene: TRBV2; CDR3aa: CASSEESYTEAFF
j_gene: TRBJ1-1; v_gene: TRBV11-2; CDR3aa: CASTTYRGNSMNTEAFF
j_gene: TRBJ1-2; v_gene: TRBV29-1; CDR3aa: CSVDAEGGYGYTF
j_gene: TRBJ1-5; v_gene: TRBV12-3/TRBV12-4; CDR3aa: CASSQGVGQPQHF
j_gene: TRBJ1-5; v_gene: TRBV14; CDR3aa: CASDIPGQGISVSNQPQHF
j_gene: TRBJ1-1; v_gene: TRBV30; CDR3aa: CASDKGRLVTEAFF
j_gene: TRBJ2-7; v_gene: TRBV4-1; CDR3aa: CASSQGAAFYEQYF
j_gene: TRBJ2-7; v_gene: TRBV4-2; CDR3aa: CASSVGGPNSYEQYF
j_gene: TRBJ2-2; v_gene: TRBV6-5; CDR3aa: CASTPSPSGELFF
j_gene: TRBJ1-6; v_gene: TRBV5-6; CDR3aa: CASTHLRPGQSYNSPLHF
j_gene: TRBJ1-4; v_gene: TRBV19; CDR3aa: CASSPHRTGGFEKLFF